A few counts support the clone carrying this T cell receptor (beta chain). Antigen specificity is unknown. Germline values: CDR1 SNHLY, CDR2 FYNNEI. V lost 6 bases and J 2 bases, leaving 6 bases between the germline ends. The CDR3 spans 12 residues. Purity (above 95%) was reached by all sorted populations. This specimen belongs to a study of beta chain features in type 1 diabetes. Whole-study findings and limits: When Type 1 diabetes patients were examined, their TCRB CDR3s proved moderately but significantly shorter in all four CD4+ subsets.

The sequenced template was cDNA made from the entire isolated RNA. There were 3.4 million or so reads on average in the naive, central memory and regulatory T cell samples. The assay was immunoSEQ multiplex PCR, and TCRdb's table has in-frame clones only and misses some. The repertoire has around 650,000 clones, around 12% of them found once; the top ten carry around 0.12%. Material: naive CD4+ T cells from blood. The TCR comes from a man in his thirties or forties with type 1 diabetes. V is TRBV2 and J is TRBJ2-3; D ambiguous. The CDR3 nucleotides read TGTGCCAGCAGCAGGCTCACAGATACGCAGTATTTT. Protein: CASSRLTDTQYF.